The next 17 T cell receptor beta chains were all read from a single sample in a study of vaccination and CD4 T cells after COVID-19. No antigen has been assigned to these receptors. Time point denoted: late sampling 161 to 241 days after vaccination in three convalescent patients. Described treatment: approximately nine-day PBMC culture with coronavirus spike peptide pools or control peptides (ViraFEST assay). An Oncomine TCR Beta short-read assay was used to sequence the DNA from cultured CD4+ T cells. One entry per CDR3 protein results from TCRdb running MiXCR on the PCR reads. The table has about 25,000 distinct CDR3 sequences, around 42% seen once. The sequencing used CD4+ T cells from blood, cultured in vitro, collected about 7 months after SARS-CoV-2 vaccination. These receptor sequences come from a human donor who had recovered from COVID-19.

This sequence joins TRBV20-1 and TRBJ2-5; perhaps TRBD1 as D (6 bases). The germline V gene encodes CDR1 DFQATT and CDR2 SNEGSKA (reference sequence). This CDR3 is built from 14 residues. The V end lost 5 bases, the J end lost 2 bases, and 15 bases lay between the germline ends. For the CDR3, the DNA is TGCAGTGCTGCAGACAGGATCCAACAAGAGACCCAGTACTTC. Translation: CSAADRIQQETQYF.

This clonotype was counted between two and nine times. V usage is TRBV28 and J usage is TRBJ2-5; 10 bases map to TRBD2. Germline V gene sequence: CDR1 MDHEN, CDR2 SYDVKM. Trimming cost V 9 bases and J 6 bases; bases outside gene matches: 19. The CDR3 is made up of 17 amino acids. CDR3 bases: TGTGCCAGTAAGGTGGCTAGCGGGAGTAAGGGACAGAAGACCCAGTACTTC. The encoded protein is CASKVASGSKGQKTQYF.

The V call is TRBV20-1, the J call TRBJ2-1; D is tentatively TRBD1 or TRBD2 (5 bases each). The germline V gene encodes CDR1 DFQATT and CDR2 SNEGSKA (reference sequence). V lost 3 bases to trimming and J lost 2 bases, with 11 bases between them. The CDR3 is 14 residues long. This CDR3 is CSASVGAPYNEQFF. As DNA, the CDR3 is TGCAGTGCTAGTGTCGGGGCTCCCTACAATGAGCAGTTCTTC.

The chain employs TRBV6-2 or TRBV6-3 and TRBJ2-7; D might be TRBD1 (5 bases). The CDR3 contains 13 residues. CDR1 is MNHEY, CDR2 SVGEGT, per germline. Trimming took off 10 bases at V and 6 bases at J, with 19 bases between the two ends. The CDR3 reads CATTDSRVREQYF. In nucleotides, the CDR3 is TGTGCCACCACCGATAGCAGGGTCCGCGAGCAGTACTTC.

This chain uses TRBV4-1 with TRBJ2-5, with D perhaps matching TRBD1 (5 bases). Between the trimmed V and J ends, which lost 1 base and 5 bases, there was a span of 17 bases. The CDR3 is 16 residues long. Germline CDR1 is MGHRA and CDR2 is YSYEKL. The CDR3 region has the DNA TGCGCCAGCAGCCAAGTCGGCTTGGGGCTAGGGGAGACCCAGTACTTC. It encodes CASSQVGLGLGETQYF.

The J gene is TRBJ2-3, the V gene TRBV29-1, with D possibly being TRBD1 (6 bases). Germline V gene data show CDR1 as SQVTM and CDR2 as ANQGSEA. This CDR3 region has 17 residues. The ends were cut back, 3 bases at V and 0 bases at J, with 19 bases in the middle. CDR3 bases: TGCAGCGTTGATCGCCCGTGGGGGCAGGTTAGCACAGATACGCAGTATTTT. Its translation: CSVDRPWGQVSTDTQYF.

This clonotype counts as medium-sized. This chain uses TRBV6-1 with TRBJ2-5; D possibly matches TRBD1 or TRBD2 (5 bases each). Trimming took 5 bases from V and 4 from J, leaving 17 bases between them. The CDR3 is made up of 15 amino acids. CDR1 MNHNS and CDR2 SASEGT come from the germline V gene. The chain's CDR3 is CASSKDHGGGETQYF. The CDR3 DNA sequence: TGTGCCAGCAGTAAAGACCATGGGGGTGGAGAGACCCAGTACTTC.

The genes are TRBV7-9 and TRBJ2-7; TRBD1 might be the D (5 bases). The CDR3 is 16 residues long. CDR1 is SEHNR and CDR2 is FQNEAQ in the germline V gene (reference sequence). V dropped 1 base and J dropped 8 bases, with 21 bases sitting between them. CDR3 loop: CASSLGVGVPQNKQYF. The DNA of the CDR3 is TGTGCCAGCAGCTTAGGCGTAGGGGTACCACAAAACAAGCAGTACTTC.

This clonotype was seen only a few times. V is TRBV6-1 and J is TRBJ2-5; maybe TRBD2 (5 bases). The V end lost 6 bases, the J end lost 5 bases, and 16 bases lay between the germline ends. CDR3 length equals 14 residues. Germline CDR1 and CDR2: MNHNS and SASEGT. CDR3 in amino acids: CASRERVKSETQYF. In DNA, the CDR3 is TGTGCCAGCAGGGAGAGGGTAAAGTCCGAGACCCAGTACTTC.

Comment on this clonotype: A read error may explain this, as a much larger clone is one base away. The chain joins TRBV6-5 to TRBJ1-5; D gene uncertain. Germline V gene data show CDR1 as MNHEY and CDR2 as SVGAGI. The CDR3 covers 15 residues. As DNA, the CDR3 is TGTGCCAGCAGTTTAGACGCAACGCACCATCAGCCCCGGCATTTT. This translates into CASSLDATHHQPRHF.

CDR3: CASRDRVGDGYTF. The CDR3 DNA is TGTGCCAGTCGGGACAGGGTTGGGGATGGCTACACCTTC. This chain joins TRBV19 and TRBJ1-2, with 9 bases identical to TRBD1. Germline CDR1 and CDR2: LNHDA and SQIVND (reference sequence). CDR3 size: 13 residues. V dropped 8 bases and J dropped 6; count of bases not matched to a gene: 7. Full variable domain (missing parts from reference TRBV19 and TRBJ1-2): DGGITQSPKYLFRKEGQNVTLSCEQNLNHDAMYWYRQDPGQGLRLIYYSQIVNDFQKGDIAEGYSVSREKKESFPLTVTSAQKNPTAFYLCASRDRVGDGYTFGSGTRLTVV.

The chain employs TRBV7-2 and TRBJ2-5, with TRBD2 matching over 9 bases. The CDR3 runs to 16 residues. The V gene end was trimmed by 0 bases and the J gene end by 5 bases; junction bases not matched to a gene: 7. Germline CDR1 and CDR2: SGHTA and FQGNSA. Here the CDR3 reads CASSLALIAGVETQYF. The CDR3 nucleotides are TGTGCCAGCAGCTTAGCGCTAATAGCGGGAGTTGAGACCCAGTACTTC.

DNA for the CDR3: TGTGCCAGCACCAGGGGACAGGGTCATGGCTACACCTTC. It encodes CASTRGQGHGYTF. This rearrangement joins TRBV2 to TRBJ1-2, with 9 bases fitting TRBD1. Per the germline V gene, CDR1 is SNHLY and CDR2 is FYNNEI. The CDR3 runs to 13 residues. With V trimmed by 7 bases and J by 6 bases, 6 bases remained unmatched.

V is TRBV6-5 and J is TRBJ1-1; D is undetermined. Germline CDR1 is MNHEY and CDR2 is SVGAGI. The CDR3 runs 14 residues. V lost 3 bases and J 8 bases, leaving 16 bases between the germline ends. CDR3 residues: CASSYIIPGSEAFF. The CDR3 nucleotides are TGTGCCAGCAGTTATATTATTCCCGGCTCAGAAGCTTTCTTT.

This clonotype was found a few times. The J gene is TRBJ2-5, the V gene TRBV15; no definite D call. V was cut by 1 base and J by 3 bases, with 9 bases left in between. Germline assignment: CDR1 LNHNV and CDR2 YYDKDF (reference sequence). The CDR3 spans 14 residues. The CDR3 is CATSRGGDEETQYF. The CDR3 DNA follows: TGTGCCACCAGCAGAGGAGGCGACGAAGAGACCCAGTACTTC.

The chain is built from TRBV20-1 and TRBJ1-1; 8 bases fit TRBD1. The V gene's germline CDR1 is DFQATT and CDR2 SNEGSKA (reference sequence). V shed 1 base, J shed 3 bases, and the junction held 4 bases outside the gene matches. This CDR3 has 14 residues. CDR3: CSARGDRGHTEAFF. The CDR3 DNA sequence: TGCAGTGCTAGAGGCGACAGGGGCCACACTGAAGCTTTCTTT.

This clonotype was counted between two and nine times. V gene TRBV20-1 combines with J gene TRBJ2-3; 7 nucleotides agree with TRBD2. CDR3 length: 14 residues. V trimming: 4 bases; J trimming: 7 bases; junction bases outside the gene matches: 11. CDR1 and CDR2 from the germline V gene are DFQATT and SNEGSKA (reference sequence). The CDR3 spells CSAMLAERPNTQYF. The CDR3 DNA is TGCAGTGCTATGCTAGCGGAGCGACCAAATACGCAGTATTTT.